This paragraph covers one T cell receptor beta chain sequence. The data were obtained in a study of T cell changes during pregnancy in multiple sclerosis. Data came from immunoSEQ multiplex PCR; TCRdb stores just in-frame clones and leaves some out. The table records some 100,000 clones, more than 80% of them present only once. After removal of 6 bases from V and 0 bases from J, the junction contained 14 bases not matched to a gene. The CDR3 length is 17 residues. Germline CDR1 reads SGHRS; CDR2 reads YFSETQ. The material was peripheral blood, obtained in the second trimester of pregnancy. J is TRBJ2-7 and V is TRBV5-1, with 8 bases lining up with TRBD1. The TCR originated in a female donor with multiple sclerosis, enrolled in a pregnancy study. Here the CDR3 reads CASTQSPGGFGSYEQYF. The DNA of the CDR3 is TGCGCCAGCACTCAATCACCAGGGGGCTTCGGCTCCTACGAGCAGTACTTC.